This is a list of T cell receptor beta chains from one sample in a study of beta chain features in type 1 diabetes. Sequencing used immunoSEQ multiplex PCR; TCRdb keeps in-frame clones, though not all of them. The repertoire has about 340,000 clones, about a tenth of them found once; the top ten carry approximately 1%. Sequencing was performed on central memory CD4+ T cells from blood. These receptors originate from a young man with type 1 diabetes. CDR3s include the opening cysteine and the closing phenylalanine or tryptophan. The order of the fields is clone size, V gene, J gene, D gene, CDR3 DNA, CDR3 protein. The D gene is left open where the match is weak. The size field is filled for only some rows; it gives once, few, many or a size class.

NA	TRBV5-6	TRBJ2-3	TRBD2	TGTGCCAGCAGCAAGACTAGCGGGGCTCCTTCAGATACGCAGTATTTT	CASSKTSGAPSDTQYF
NA	TRBV10-2	TRBJ2-5	TRBD2	TGCGCCAGCAGTGAGGGACTAGCGGGGTGGAAAGAGACCCAGTACTTC	CASSEGLAGWKETQYF
NA	TRBV5-4	TRBJ2-7	NA	TGTGCCAGCAGCTCCTCGGGACACAAGATGTACGAGCAGTACTTC	CASSSSGHKMYEQYF
NA	TRBV11-2	TRBJ2-5	TRBD2	TGTGCCAGCAGCTTAGGGGTCGCGGGGGGGCCCAGGGAGACCCAGTACTTC	CASSLGVAGGPRETQYF
NA	TRBV18	TRBJ2-5	TRBD2	TGTGCCAGCTCCCTGGGACTAGAAGAGACCCAGTACTTC	CASSLGLEETQYF
many	TRBV7-9	TRBJ2-5	TRBD1	TGTGCCAGCAGCCCGACAGGGACCCGGGCGGCCCAGTACTTC	CASSPTGTRAAQYF
NA	TRBV15	TRBJ1-4	NA	TGTGCCACCAGCAGAGATTCGGGTGAAAAACTGTTTTTT	CATSRDSGEKLFF
few	TRBV18	TRBJ2-2	NA	TGTGCCAGCTCACCGGCAGCCCCGAACACCGGGGAGCTGTTTTTT	CASSPAAPNTGELFF
NA	TRBV7-8	TRBJ1-2	TRBD1	TGTGCCAGCAGCACCAGGACAGGGGGCTTAGGCTACACCTTC	CASSTRTGGLGYTF
NA	TRBV7-9	TRBJ1-6	NA	TGTGCCAGCAGCTTTACGGATGGTTCACCCCTCCACTTT	CASSFTDGSPLHF
many	TRBV5-6	TRBJ2-1	NA	TGTGCCAGCAGCCCGCTGGGGTCCCGCTCATTCAATGAGCAGTTCTTC	CASSPLGSRSFNEQFF
NA	TRBV9	TRBJ1-2	NA	TGTGCCAGCAGCGTAGGGTCAGGGGTAAGCTATGGCTACACCTTC	CASSVGSGVSYGYTF
few	TRBV7-2	TRBJ2-7	NA	TGTGCCAGCAGCTTAGCGCTGGTTTACGAGCAGTACTTC	CASSLALVYEQYF
few	TRBV4-1	TRBJ2-3	TRBD2	TGCGCCAGCAGCCAGGGACTAGCGGGGGACCGGCTGACAGATACGCAGTATTTT	CASSQGLAGDRLTDTQYF